What follows is one T cell receptor (beta chain) and its context. The data derive from a study of blood T cell repertoires in COVID-19. The overall study: Samples taken during acute and convalescent COVID-19 were collected in the United States, Italy and Spain. Nucleic acid was either cDNA or gDNA, and it came from T cells, B-cell-depleted T cells, or PBMCs.

Original processing methods: Amplified reference gene primers provided the basis for estimating nucleated cell counts. Sequenced by immunoSEQ multiplex PCR; TCRdb stores in-frame clones only, minus some. The V and J calls and the clone size are those of that table, but D and trimming were determined from the DNA. The sample lists about 50,000 clones; about four fifths were seen once. Specimen: peripheral blood. The sequence was collected from a man between 70 and 80 years old with active COVID-19.

The CDR3 nucleotides read TGTGCCAGCAGTGACGGCGGGGGGGCCTCTAATGAGCAGTTCTTC. As protein: CASSDGGGASNEQFF. The chain couples TRBV6-1 to TRBJ2-1; 9 bases are a match to TRBD2. The CDR3 loop spans 15 amino acids. CDR1 is MNHNS, CDR2 SASEGT, per germline. V lost 3 bases to trimming and J lost 7 bases; unmatched junction nucleotides: 7.